This T cell receptor beta chain came from a study of vaccination effects on CD4 cells after COVID-19 (dated by TCRdb to about 2022). A note on the overall study: In the ViraFEST assay, PBMC were stimulated with viral peptide pools, and TCR sequencing was then used to find antigen-specific CD4+ T cell clonotypes based on their expansion. Across the study, the median time from the second dose to post-vaccine sampling was 72 days (range 14 to 241). A few million PBMC per well were cultured with 9 to 10 ug/ml peptides in IMDM containing roughly 5% human AB serum, about 9.7 IU/ml IL-2 and gentamicin. The study compared SARS-CoV-2 spike-specific CD4+ TCR repertoires before and after mRNA vaccination in COVID-19 convalescent patients and infection-naive vaccine recipients. Altogether, approximately 10 COVID-19 convalescent patients and several SARS-CoV-2-naive healthy vaccine recipients made up the full study. The Oncomine TCR Beta short-read assay on an Illumina iSeq 100 was used to sequence cultures from other donors in the study.

Libraries were constructed by the immunoSEQ multiplex PCR assay. DNA from the cultured and isolated CD4+ T cells underwent TCR beta CDR3 sequencing. The source study handled its data this way. The analysis removed non-productive TCR sequences, trimmed reads to the CDR3 region, and retained only CDR3s that were 7 or more amino acids long. Antigen-specific clonotypes were identified with the MANAFEST web app by comparing expansion in peptide wells against reference cultures. To count as positive, a clone had to show expansion at FDR<0.05 compared with the reference and with all other wells, an odds ratio above 5, and a frequency above 0.1% in two replicate wells. A clonotype was defined as cross-reactive if the clonotype was significantly expanded both in SARS-CoV-2 spike wells and in at least one common cold coronavirus spike condition. CDR3 similarity was assessed by Levenshtein distance with the stringdist R package, and unrooted trees were built with ape in R 3.6.1. Not all clones reach the TCRdb copy of this immuneACCESS table, which keeps in-frame sequences only. Checked studies attribute under half of the gap to unresolved V genes and leave the rest unexplained. That table supplies the V and J calls and clone size; D and trimming were determined from the DNA. The sample table contains tens of thousands of clones; only one count was recorded for approximately 72% of them. 4.3% of the sample lies in the top ten.

After less than 13 days of culture, CD4+ T cells were isolated with the EasySep CD4+ T cell isolation kit. Participants received two doses of either the BNT162b2 or the mRNA-1273 mRNA SARS-CoV-2 vaccine. Healthy vaccine recipients had no prior SARS-CoV-2 infection, confirmed by negative nucleocapsid antibodies before and after vaccination. Half of the culture medium was replaced with fresh IL-2-containing medium on days 3 and 7. Each peptide stimulation condition was cultured in triplicate wells unless otherwise noted. Using Ficoll-Paque Plus gradient centrifugation, PBMC were separated from whole blood and then either used fresh or cryopreserved at -140C. The QIAamp micro DNA kit was used to extract genomic DNA from the cultured CD4+ T cells. Overall study results and their limits: Among healthy vaccine recipients, nearly all vaccine-induced clones were SARS-CoV-2 mono-reactive, and just 1 of 255 was cross-reactive with common cold coronaviruses. Both infection-induced and vaccine-induced clones contracted markedly at late post-vaccination timepoints, which is consistent with waning T cell responses. Only a small number of convalescent patients were included, and no early post-infection timepoints were available, which limited the study.

Of note for this clone: Its binding antigen is unknown. No qualities accompany the bases; no much larger clone lies one base away.

As encoded in the germline V gene, CDR1 is KGHSH while CDR2 is LQKENI. The trim is 2 bases for V and 0 bases for J, with a gap of 7 bases between the germline ends. Including the terminal cysteine and phenylalanine, the CDR3 comprises 14 residues. The CDR3 DNA has 42 bases and is translated from base 1. The receptor comes from a human donor who received a COVID-19 vaccine. The sample was CD4+ T cells from PBMCs cultured without peptide, taken after COVID-19 vaccination. This chain is built from TRBV18 and TRBJ1-1; TRBD1 is a possible D gene, resting on 5 matching bases. The CDR3 reads as follows: CASSPGDLNTEAFF. The DNA sequence is TGTGCCAGCTCACCAGGGGACTTGAACACTGAAGCTTTCTTT.